This T cell receptor (beta chain) was captured in a study of shared T cell receptors in the human thymus. Clones were read by immunoSEQ multiplex PCR, and TCRdb kept only the in-frame ones, dropping some. The sample shows hundreds of thousands of clones, roughly 88% of them seen only once. The germline CDR1 and CDR2 sequences are MNHNY and SVGAGI (reference sequence). The V and J ends lost 8 bases and 2 bases, in that order; junction bases with no gene match: 3. CDR3 size: 13 residues. This clone was found once. This sample also appeared in a second study, on human thymus T cells. That report adds: Corrective cardiac operations yielded the resected thymus tissue. In unrelated individuals, thymic repertoires overlapped highly, according to related research.

This rearrangement joins TRBV6-6 to TRBJ2-7; 10 bases fit TRBD2. The source of this sequence is a boy younger than two with a congenital heart defect. Sequenced sample: thymocytes. CDR3 nucleotide sequence: TGTGCCAGCGTAGCGGGAGGCGCCTACGAGCAGTACTTC. Translating gives CASVAGGAYEQYF.